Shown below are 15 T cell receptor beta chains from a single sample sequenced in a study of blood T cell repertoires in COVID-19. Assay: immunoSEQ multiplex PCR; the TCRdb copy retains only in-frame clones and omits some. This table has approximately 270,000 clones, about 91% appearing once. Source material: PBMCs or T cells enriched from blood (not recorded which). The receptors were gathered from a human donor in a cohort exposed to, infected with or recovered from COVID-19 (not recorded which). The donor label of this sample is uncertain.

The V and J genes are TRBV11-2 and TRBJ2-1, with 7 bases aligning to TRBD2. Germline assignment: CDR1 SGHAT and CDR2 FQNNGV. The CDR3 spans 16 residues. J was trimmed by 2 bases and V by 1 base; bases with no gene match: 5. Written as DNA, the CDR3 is TGTGCCAGCAGCTTAGGCTCCGCGGGGGCCTACAATGAGCAGTTCTTC. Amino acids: CASSLGSAGAYNEQFF. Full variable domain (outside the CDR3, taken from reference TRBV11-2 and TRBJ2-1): EAGVAQSPRYKIIEKRQSVAFWCNPISGHATLYWYQQILGQGPKLLIQFQNNGVVDDSQLPKDRFSAERLKGVDSTLKIQPAKLEDSAVYLCASSLGSAGAYNEQFFGPGTRLTVL.

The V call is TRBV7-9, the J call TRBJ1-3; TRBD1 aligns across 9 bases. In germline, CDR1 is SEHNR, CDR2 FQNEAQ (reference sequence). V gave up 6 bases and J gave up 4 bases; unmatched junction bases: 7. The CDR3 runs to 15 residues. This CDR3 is CASRGTGKDGNTIYF. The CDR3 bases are TGTGCCAGCAGGGGGACAGGGAAGGACGGAAACACCATATATTTT.

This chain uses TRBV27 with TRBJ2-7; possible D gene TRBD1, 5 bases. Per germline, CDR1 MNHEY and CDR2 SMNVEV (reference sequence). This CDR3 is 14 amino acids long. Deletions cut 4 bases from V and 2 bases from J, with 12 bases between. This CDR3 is CASSSTETPYEQYF. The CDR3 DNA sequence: TGTGCCAGCAGTTCGACAGAAACTCCCTACGAGCAGTACTTC.

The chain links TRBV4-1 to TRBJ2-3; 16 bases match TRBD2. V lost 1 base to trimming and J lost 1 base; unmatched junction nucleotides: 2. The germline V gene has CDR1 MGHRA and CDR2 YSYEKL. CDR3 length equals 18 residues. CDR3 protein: CASSQAGTSGGGTDTQYF. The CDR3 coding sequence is TGCGCCAGCAGCCAAGCCGGGACTAGCGGGGGGGGCACAGATACGCAGTATTTT.

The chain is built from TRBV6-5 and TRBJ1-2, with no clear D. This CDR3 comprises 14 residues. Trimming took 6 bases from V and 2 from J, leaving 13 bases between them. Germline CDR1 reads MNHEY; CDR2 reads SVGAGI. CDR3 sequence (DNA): TGTGCCAGCAGGGGGAGGGCAGTGAACTATGGCTACACCTTC. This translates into CASRGRAVNYGYTF.

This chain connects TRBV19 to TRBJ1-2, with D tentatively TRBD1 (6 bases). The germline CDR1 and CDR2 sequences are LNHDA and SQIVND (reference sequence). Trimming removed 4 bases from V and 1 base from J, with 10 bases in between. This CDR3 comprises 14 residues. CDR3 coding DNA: TGTGCCAGTAGTACTGGACAGTTTAACTATGGCTACACCTTC. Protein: CASSTGQFNYGYTF.

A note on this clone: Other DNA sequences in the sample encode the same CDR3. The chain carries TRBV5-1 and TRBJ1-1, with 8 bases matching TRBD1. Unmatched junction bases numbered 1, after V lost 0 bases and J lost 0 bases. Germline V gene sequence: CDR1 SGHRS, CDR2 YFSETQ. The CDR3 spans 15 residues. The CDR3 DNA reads TGCGCCAGCAGCTTGGGACAGGGGCTGAACACTGAAGCTTTCTTT. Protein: CASSLGQGLNTEAFF.

The CDR3 sequence: CASNGLNNEQFF. Written as DNA, the CDR3 is TGTGCCAGCAACGGACTCAACAATGAGCAGTTCTTC. This chain joins TRBV5-4 and TRBJ2-1; D possibly corresponds to TRBD2 (5 bases). Germline values: CDR1 SGHNT, CDR2 YYREEE (reference sequence). CDR3 length equals 12 residues. V dropped 6 bases and J dropped 5 bases, with 9 bases sitting between them.

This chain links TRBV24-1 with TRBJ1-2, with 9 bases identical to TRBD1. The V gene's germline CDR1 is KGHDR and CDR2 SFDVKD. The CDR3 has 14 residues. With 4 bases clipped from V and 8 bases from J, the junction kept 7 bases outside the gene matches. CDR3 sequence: CATSEPGTGNGYTF. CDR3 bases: TGTGCCACCAGTGAACCCGGGACAGGGAACGGCTACACCTTC.

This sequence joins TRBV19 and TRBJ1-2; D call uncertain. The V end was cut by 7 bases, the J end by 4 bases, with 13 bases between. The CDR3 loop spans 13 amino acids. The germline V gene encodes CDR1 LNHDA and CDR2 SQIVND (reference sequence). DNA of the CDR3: TGTGCCAGTACCCCTGGAGGGAGCTATGGCTACACCTTC. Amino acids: CASTPGGSYGYTF.

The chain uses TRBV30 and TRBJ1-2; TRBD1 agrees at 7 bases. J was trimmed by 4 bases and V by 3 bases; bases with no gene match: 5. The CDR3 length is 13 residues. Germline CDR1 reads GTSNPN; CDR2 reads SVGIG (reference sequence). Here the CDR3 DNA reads TGTGCCTGGAGCGCGACAGGGTTCTATGGCTACACCTTC. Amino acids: CAWSATGFYGYTF.

CDR3 nucleotide sequence: TGTGCCAGCAGCCGAACGGACAGGGAAAACTATGGCTACACCTTC. Protein: CASSRTDRENYGYTF. The chain is built from TRBV3-1 (or the pseudogene TRBV3-2) and TRBJ1-2; TRBD1 agrees at 8 bases. Losses at the gene ends were 4 bases for V and 2 bases for J; bases not matched to a gene: 6. The CDR3 is 15 residues long. Germline V gene sequence: CDR1 LGHDT, CDR2 YNNKEL (reference sequence).

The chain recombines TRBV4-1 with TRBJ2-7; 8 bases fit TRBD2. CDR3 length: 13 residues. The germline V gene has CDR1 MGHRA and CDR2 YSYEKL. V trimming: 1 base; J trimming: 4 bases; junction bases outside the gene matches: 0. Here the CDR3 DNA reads TGCGCCAGCAGCCAAGGCGGGGGGTACGAGCAGTACTTC. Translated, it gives CASSQGGGYEQYF.

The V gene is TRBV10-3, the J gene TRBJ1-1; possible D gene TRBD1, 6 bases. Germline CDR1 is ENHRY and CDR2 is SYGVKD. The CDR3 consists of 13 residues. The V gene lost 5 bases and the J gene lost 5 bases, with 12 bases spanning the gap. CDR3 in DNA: TGTGCCATCAGTCCAACAGGGTGGACTGAAGCTTTCTTT. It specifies CAISPTGWTEAFF.

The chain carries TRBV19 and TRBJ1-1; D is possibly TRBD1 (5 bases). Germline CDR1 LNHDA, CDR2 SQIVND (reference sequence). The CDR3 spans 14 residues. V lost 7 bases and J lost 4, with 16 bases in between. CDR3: CASTGSEGVTEAFF. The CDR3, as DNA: TGTGCCAGTACAGGGTCAGAAGGGGTCACTGAAGCTTTCTTT.